These 19 T cell receptor beta chains share one sample of origin, sequenced in a study of neurological immune-mediated disorders (dated by TCRdb to the late 2010s). Libraries were constructed by 5' RACE. Sequenced on an Illumina HiSeq 2500. The public reads were quality trimmed at Q25 with fastp and then assembled into clones with MiXCR by TCRdb, keeping productive beta chains. Rows are unified per CDR3 protein, each entry keeping the most common DNA and genes. The sample yields tens of thousands of distinct CDR3 sequences; over 12% were counted once. The leading ten clones occupy 6% to 7% of the sample. Sequenced input: PBMCs. The receptors originated from a woman aged 50 to 65 in good health.

This clonotype was observed at least ten times. The chain joins TRBV28 to TRBJ2-1; TRBD1 agrees at 8 bases. Germline trimming cut 6 bases from V and 2 bases from J; bases unmatched to any gene: 3. This CDR3 region has 14 residues. Per the germline V gene, CDR1 is MDHEN and CDR2 is SYDVKM. CDR3 DNA sequence: TGTGCCAGCAGCGGACAGGGTACCTACAATGAGCAGTTCTTC. Residues: CASSGQGTYNEQFF.

This clonotype appeared many times. This chain joins TRBV5-1 and TRBJ2-3, with D possibly matching TRBD1 (5 bases). Germline V gene lookup returns CDR1 SGHRS and CDR2 YFSETQ. Trimming pared 0 bases from V and 5 bases from J, leaving 13 bases between. CDR3 length: 15 residues. The CDR3 region is CASSLGLTTGDTQYF. CDR3 coding DNA: TGCGCCAGCAGCTTGGGGCTTACAACAGGAGATACGCAGTATTTT.

This clonotype was seen ten or more times. The DNA for the CDR3 is TGTGCCAGCAGCTCTCTACTAGCGGGGGACGACAATGAGCAGTTCTTC. Translating it yields CASSSLLAGDDNEQFF. The J gene is TRBJ2-1, the V gene TRBV11-1; 11 nucleotides agree with TRBD2. This CDR3 has 16 residues. V lost 4 bases, J lost 5 bases, and 7 bases stayed unmatched. Per germline, CDR1 SGHAT and CDR2 FQDESV (reference sequence).

This clonotype was recorded at least ten times. The J gene is TRBJ2-3, the V gene TRBV7-9; no definite D call. CDR1 and CDR2 from the germline V gene are SEHNR and FQNEAQ (reference sequence). This CDR3 is 10 amino acids long. The V gene lost 10 bases and the J gene lost 2 bases, with 4 bases spanning the gap. CDR3 nucleotides: TGTGCCACCTACACAGATACGCAGTATTTT. It yields the protein CATYTDTQYF. Together with reference TRBV7-9 and TRBJ2-3, the CDR3 gives the full variable domain: DTGVSQNPRHKITKRGQNVTFRCDPISEHNRLYWYRQTLGQGPEFLTYFQNEAQLEKSRLLSDRFSAERPKGSFSTLEIQRTEQGDSAMYLCATYTDTQYFGPGTRLTVL.

This clonotype was found a few times. The V call is TRBV3-1, the J call TRBJ2-2; 10 positions match TRBD2. After removal of 4 bases from V and 5 bases from J, the junction contained 13 bases not matched to a gene. The CDR3 is 18 amino acids. In germline, CDR1 is LGHDT, CDR2 YNNKEL (reference sequence). The CDR3, as DNA: TGTGCCAGCAGCCCAACGTCTAGCGGGAGTAGAAGAACCGGGGAGCTGTTTTTT. This sequence encodes CASSPTSSGSRRTGELFF. The whole variable domain, remainder taken from reference TRBV3-1 and TRBJ2-2, is DTAVSQTPKYLVTQMGNDKSIKCEQNLGHDTMYWYKQDSKKFLKIMFSYNNKELIINETVPNRFSPKSPDKAHLNLHINSLELGDSAVYFCASSPTSSGSRRTGELFFGEGSRLTVL.

In its sample, this clonotype was seen many times. The chain couples TRBV28 to TRBJ1-1, with no clear D. The CDR3 runs 15 residues. Germline V gives CDR1 MDHEN, CDR2 SYDVKM. Trimming took 2 bases from V and 1 from J, leaving 11 bases between them. This CDR3 reads CASSLGRNPNTEAFF. The DNA for the CDR3 is TGTGCCAGCAGTTTAGGCAGGAATCCGAACACTGAAGCTTTCTTT.

The chain links TRBV20-1 to TRBJ2-1; the D gene is possibly TRBD2 (5 bases). The CDR3 is 14 amino acids. Trimming took 1 base from V and 8 from J, leaving 15 bases between them. Germline CDR1 DFQATT, CDR2 SNEGSKA (reference sequence). CDR3 nucleotide sequence: TGCAGTGCTAGAGTAGTGGGAGTCCTTGATGAGCAGTTCTTC. This translates into CSARVVGVLDEQFF.

This clonotype has ten or more counts. The CDR3 nucleotides read TGTGCCAGCAGTCCCCTACTCACTGAAGCTTTCTTT. This translates into CASSPLLTEAFF. The chain carries TRBV28 and TRBJ1-1; the D is unclear. Trimming cost V 5 bases and J 4 bases, with 8 bases left between them. Germline values: CDR1 MDHEN, CDR2 SYDVKM. This CDR3 spans 12 amino acids.

This clonotype was seen repeatedly, ten times or more. The genes are TRBV5-1 and TRBJ2-5; 7 bases match TRBD1. The CDR3 length is 13 residues. Per germline, CDR1 SGHRS and CDR2 YFSETQ. V lost 4 bases, J lost 2 bases, and 2 bases stayed unmatched. The DNA of the CDR3 is TGCGCCAGCAGCCCGGGACAGCAAGAGACCCAGTACTTC. Translating gives CASSPGQQETQYF.

This clonotype was counted ten times or more. The gene calls are TRBV11-2 and TRBJ1-4; D not certain. This CDR3 is built from 18 residues. Germline CDR1 and CDR2: SGHAT and FQNNGV. V was pared by 3 bases and J by 5 bases, with 22 bases between. The CDR3 sequence: CASSFYSKRGSTNEKLFF. CDR3 sequence (DNA): TGTGCCAGCAGCTTTTATAGTAAGCGTGGATCTACGAATGAAAAACTGTTTTTT.

This clonotype was recorded many times. The J gene is TRBJ2-1, the V gene TRBV5-1, with 16 positions matching TRBD2. From germline, CDR1 is SGHRS and CDR2 YFSETQ. V trimming: 0 bases; J trimming: 3 bases; junction bases outside the gene matches: 6. The CDR3 has 19 amino acids. The CDR3 is CASSLALGTSGGGYNEQFF. Written as DNA, the CDR3 is TGCGCCAGCAGCTTGGCCCTGGGGACTAGCGGGGGGGGCTACAATGAGCAGTTCTTC.

This clonotype was found many times. The chain is built from TRBV5-1 and TRBJ2-3; 9 positions match TRBD2. The CDR3 spans 13 residues. CDR1 and CDR2 (germline): SGHRS, YFSETQ. J was trimmed by 2 bases and V by 10 bases; bases with no gene match: 5. The DNA for the CDR3 is TGCGCCGCCGGGACTAGCCCCACAGATACGCAGTATTTT. This translates into CAAGTSPTDTQYF.

The chain couples TRBV5-1 to TRBJ2-7; D is uncertain. The CDR3 runs to 16 residues. The ends were cut back, 3 bases at V and 3 bases at J, with 19 bases in the middle. Looked up from germline, CDR1 is SGHRS and CDR2 is YFSETQ. The CDR3 DNA follows: TGCGCCAGCAGCTCGGACCCAGCAGGCTGGTTCTACGAGCAGTACTTC. Encoded protein: CASSSDPAGWFYEQYF.

This clonotype was detected ten times or more. The rearrangement uses TRBV12-3 or TRBV12-4 and TRBJ2-1; D might be TRBD2 (5 bases). This CDR3 has 16 amino acids. The V end lost 2 bases, the J end lost 0 bases, and 11 bases lay between the germline ends. The CDR3 DNA follows: TGTGCCAGCAGTTTACGGCGGGCGAGCTCCTACAATGAGCAGTTCTTC. Translating gives CASSLRRASSYNEQFF.

This clonotype was recorded at least ten times. The J gene is TRBJ2-1, the V gene TRBV20-1; D is ambiguous. Germline values: CDR1 DFQATT, CDR2 SNEGSKA (reference sequence). The CDR3 is 15 residues long. V was shortened by 0 bases and J by 0 bases, with 9 bases between the two germline ends. The CDR3 loop reads CSARDDGGSYNEQFF. The CDR3 DNA is TGCAGTGCTAGAGATGACGGCGGCTCCTACAATGAGCAGTTCTTC.

This clonotype was recorded at least ten times. V is TRBV20-1 and J is TRBJ2-7; tentative D call: TRBD1 (5 bases). Germline-derived CDR1 and CDR2 are DFQATT and SNEGSKA (reference sequence). This CDR3 is built from 13 residues. Trimming stripped 1 base from V and 5 bases from J, with 12 bases between. CDR3 protein: CSARVSGSDEQYF. The CDR3 bases are TGCAGTGCTAGAGTCTCAGGGTCCGACGAGCAGTACTTC.

In its sample, this clonotype was seen many times. The chain recombines TRBV29-1 with TRBJ1-4, with 8 bases fitting TRBD1. CDR3 size: 12 residues. From germline, CDR1 is SQVTM and CDR2 ANQGSEA. With V trimmed by 7 bases and J by 6 bases, 4 bases remained unmatched. The DNA of the CDR3 is TGCAGCGGGACAGGGTTGGATGAAAAACTGTTTTTT. It encodes CSGTGLDEKLFF.

This clonotype was seen repeatedly, ten times or more. This chain connects TRBV5-1 to TRBJ2-5; 8 nucleotides line up with TRBD2. Germline CDR1 SGHRS, CDR2 YFSETQ. Trimming removed 5 bases from V and 1 base from J; junction bases left unmatched: 4. The CDR3 extends over 14 amino acids. The CDR3 reads CASRTGGVQETQYF. Written as DNA, the CDR3 is TGCGCCAGCAGGACGGGGGGGGTCCAAGAGACCCAGTACTTC.

This clonotype appeared many times. The rearrangement links TRBV12-3 or TRBV12-4 to TRBJ1-2, with TRBD1 matching 7 bases. After removal of 0 bases from V and 6 bases from J, the junction contained 7 bases not matched to a gene. The CDR3 spans 15 residues. The DNA of the CDR3 is TGTGCCAGCAGTTTAGCGCCGGCAGGGGGGAATGGCTACACCTTC. Translation: CASSLAPAGGNGYTF.